Described below is a single TCR beta chain sequence and its context. MiXCR, applied by TCRdb to the RT-PCR reads, yields one record per CDR3 protein. The profile covers about 680,000 distinct CDR3 sequences, with more than 13% appearing a single time and about 3.9% taken by the ten largest. The sequencing sample was made of memory CD4+ T cells from blood. The receptor was isolated from a female donor in good health, serving as a healthy control.

This CDR3 is CASTSHQGDTQYF. The CDR3, as DNA: TGCGCCAGCACATCCCACCAGGGAGATACGCAGTATTTT. The chain is built from TRBV5-1 and TRBJ2-3; maybe TRBD1 (5 bases). The CDR3 loop spans 13 amino acids. CDR1 is SGHRS, CDR2 YFSETQ, per germline. V was trimmed by 6 bases and J by 5 bases, leaving 13 bases between them.